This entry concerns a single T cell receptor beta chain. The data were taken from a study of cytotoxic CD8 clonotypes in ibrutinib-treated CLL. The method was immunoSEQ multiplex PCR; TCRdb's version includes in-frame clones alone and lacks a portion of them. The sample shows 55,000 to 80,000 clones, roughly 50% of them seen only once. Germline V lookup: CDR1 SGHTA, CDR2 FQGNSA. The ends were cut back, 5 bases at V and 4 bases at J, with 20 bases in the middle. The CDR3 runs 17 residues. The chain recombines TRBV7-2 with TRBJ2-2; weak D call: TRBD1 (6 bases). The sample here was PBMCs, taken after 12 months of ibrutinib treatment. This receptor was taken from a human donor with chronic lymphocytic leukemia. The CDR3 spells CASSPSWGRGSTGELFF. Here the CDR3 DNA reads TGTGCCAGCAGCCCCTCATGGGGGCGAGGGTCCACCGGGGAGCTGTTTTTT.